This paragraph covers one T cell receptor beta chain sequence. Its antigen remains unknown. These data originate in a study of OX40 agonist ivuxolimab in advanced cancers. Across the whole study: Two patients with cutaneous melanoma and one with hepatocellular carcinoma, three in total, showed partial responses.

The CDR3 covers 13 residues. Germline V gene sequence: CDR1 PRHDT, CDR2 FYEKMQ (reference sequence). J was trimmed by 15 bases and V by 0 bases; bases with no gene match: 8. Measured with immunoSEQ multiplex PCR; TCRdb has only the in-frame clones, and not every one. The sample gives more than 55,000 clones, roughly 91% of which show up once; about 0.77% is in the top ten. Study conclusions and caveats: CD8+ T cells showed, on average, more clonal expansion than CD4+ cells.

The V and J genes are TRBV13 and TRBJ2-1, with 7 positions matching TRBD2. This specimen consisted of CD4+ or CD8+ T cells sorted from blood, obtained in a trial of the OX40 agonist ivuxolimab. The receptor was derived from an adult with an advanced solid tumor such as melanoma, head and neck, liver or kidney cancer. CDR3 sequence reads: CASSLGAAGVGFF. The CDR3 DNA reads TGTGCCAGCAGCTTAGGCGCCGCGGGAGTGGGGTTCTTC. Full variable domain (outside the CDR3, taken from reference TRBV13 and TRBJ2-1): AAGVIQSPRHLIKEKRETATLKCYPIPRHDTVYWYQQGPGQDPQFLISFYEKMQSDKGSIPDRFSAQQFSDYHSELNMSSLELGDSALYFCASSLGAAGVGFFGPGTRLTVL.